What follows describes a single T cell receptor (beta chain). Its cognate antigen is unknown. This may stem from a read error, because a much larger clone lies one nucleotide away. The source of the sample is a study of breast tumors, draining lymph nodes, adjacent tissues. The study, taken as a whole, reports: Compared with basal-like, luminal-like tumors shared significantly more repertoire with nontumor tissue. Most tumor T cells seemingly derive from lymph node, then expand in tumor. Data only fit, rather than demonstrated, lymph node origin of most tumor T cells. Compared with lymph nodes, tumors were less diverse; compared with nontumor tissue, more.

Samples came from axillary lymph nodes draining the breast cancer. One entry per CDR3 protein, called by TCRdb with MiXCR from the multiplex PCR reads. There are some 130,000 distinct CDR3 sequences in the sample; under 25% occur only once, and more than 2.5% lies in the top ten. Germline assignment: CDR1 MNHEY and CDR2 SVGEGT. Trimming took off 10 bases at V and 3 bases at J, with 22 bases between the two ends. CDR3 length equals 16 residues. Sample: axillary lymph node tissue. This TCR came from a female donor with breast cancer. Some clones in this sample may be carry-over from other donors' samples. The chain links TRBV6-2 or TRBV6-3 to TRBJ2-1; possibly TRBD2 for D (5 bases). The CDR3 bases are TGTGCCACATATAGCGTTAGACGAGGGCTCTACAATGAGCAGTTCTTC. Amino acid sequence: CATYSVRRGLYNEQFF.